This TCR beta chain emerged from a study of blood T cell repertoires in COVID-19. Background on the study: The origin of the acute and convalescent COVID-19 samples was the United States, Italy and Spain.

In the authors' workflow: Counts of nucleated cells, estimated from reference gene primer amplification, were obtained. Sequencing was performed with immunoSEQ multiplex PCR; in TCRdb, only in-frame clones are kept and a portion is missing. That table supplies the V and J calls and clone size; D and trimming were determined from the DNA. The repertoire has about 97,000 clones, approximately 92% of them found once; the top ten carry roughly 5.6%. Germline V lookup: CDR1 LNHDA, CDR2 SQIVND (reference sequence). V lost 5 bases, J lost 9 bases, and 9 bases stayed unmatched. CDR3 length equals 16 residues.

Material for sequencing was peripheral blood. This rearrangement joins TRBV19 to TRBJ1-6; 11 nucleotides agree with TRBD1. The clonotype comes from a man in his fifties or sixties with active COVID-19. The CDR3 loop is CASSPSDRGPGSPLHF. The CDR3, as DNA: TGTGCCAGTAGTCCGTCGGACAGGGGGCCGGGTTCACCCCTCCACTTT.